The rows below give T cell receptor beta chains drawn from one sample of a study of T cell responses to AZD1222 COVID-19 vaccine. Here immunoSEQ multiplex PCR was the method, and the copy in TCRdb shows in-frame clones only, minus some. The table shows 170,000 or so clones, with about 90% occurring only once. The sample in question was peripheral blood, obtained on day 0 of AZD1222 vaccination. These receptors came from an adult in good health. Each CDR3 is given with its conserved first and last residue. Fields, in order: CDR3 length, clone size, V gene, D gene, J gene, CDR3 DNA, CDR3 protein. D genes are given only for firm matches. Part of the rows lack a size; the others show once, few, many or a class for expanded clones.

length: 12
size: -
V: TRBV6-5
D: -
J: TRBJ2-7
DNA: TGTGCCAGCAGTCCGACTAGCTACGAGCAGTACTTC
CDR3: CASSPTSYEQYF

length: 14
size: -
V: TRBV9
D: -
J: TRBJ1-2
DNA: TGTGCCAGCAGCCCGGACATGTTGGGCTATGGCTACACCTTC
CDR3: CASSPDMLGYGYTF

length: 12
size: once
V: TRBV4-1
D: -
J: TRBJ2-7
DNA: TGCGCCAGCAGCCAAGGGGAATACGAGCAGTACTTC
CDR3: CASSQGEYEQYF

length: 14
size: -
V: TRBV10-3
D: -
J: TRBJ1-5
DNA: TGTGCCATCAGTGAGTCCGGGGGGCGTCAGCCCCAGCATTTT
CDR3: CAISESGGRQPQHF

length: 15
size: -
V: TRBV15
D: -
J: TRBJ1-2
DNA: TGTGCCACCAGCAGAGATGGCAGCCAGGAGTATGGCTACACCTTC
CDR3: CATSRDGSQEYGYTF

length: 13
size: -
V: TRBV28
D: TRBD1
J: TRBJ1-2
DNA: TGTGCCAGCAGCCGACAGGGACACTATGGCTACACCTTC
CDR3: CASSRQGHYGYTF

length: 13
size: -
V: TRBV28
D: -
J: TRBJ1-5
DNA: TGTGCCAGCAGTTACCCTCCCGGACAGCCCCAGCATTTT
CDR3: CASSYPPGQPQHF

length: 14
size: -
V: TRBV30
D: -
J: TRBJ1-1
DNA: TGTGCCTGGAGGAAAAGTCTGATGTCCTATGAAGCTTTCTTT
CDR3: CAWRKSLMSYEAFF

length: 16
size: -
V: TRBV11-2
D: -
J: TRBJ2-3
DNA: TGTGCCAGCAGCTTCTCAACAGGGACTAGCACAGATACGCAGTATTTT
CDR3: CASSFSTGTSTDTQYF

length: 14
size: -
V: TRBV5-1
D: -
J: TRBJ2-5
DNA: TGCGCCAGCAGCTTGTTCGGGGGACAAGAGACCCAGTACTTC
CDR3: CASSLFGGQETQYF

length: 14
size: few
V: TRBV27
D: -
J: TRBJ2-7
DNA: TGTGCCAGCCGCTCGCCGGCAGGCTCCTACGAGCAGTACTTC
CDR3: CASRSPAGSYEQYF

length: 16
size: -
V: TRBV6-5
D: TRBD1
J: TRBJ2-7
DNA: TGTGCCAGCAGTTACTCGGGGGACAGGGTATCCTACGAGCAGTACTTC
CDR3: CASSYSGDRVSYEQYF

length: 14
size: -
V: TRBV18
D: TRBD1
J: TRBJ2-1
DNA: TGTGCCAGCTCAAAGGACAGGACCTACAATGAGCAGTTCTTC
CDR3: CASSKDRTYNEQFF

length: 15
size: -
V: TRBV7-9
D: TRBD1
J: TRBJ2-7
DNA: TGTGCCAGCAGCCCCGACAGGGGCCTTACCTACGAGCAGTACTTC
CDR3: CASSPDRGLTYEQYF

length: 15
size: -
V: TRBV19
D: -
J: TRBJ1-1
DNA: TGTGCCAGCCGACAGGTCACGGGGGGGAACACTGAAGCTTTCTTT
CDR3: CASRQVTGGNTEAFF

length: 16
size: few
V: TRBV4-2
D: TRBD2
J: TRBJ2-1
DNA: TGTGCCAGCAGCCAAGAGCCGACGGGAGGGTACAATGAGCAGTTCTTC
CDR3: CASSQEPTGGYNEQFF

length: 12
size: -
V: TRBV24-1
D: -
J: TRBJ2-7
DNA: TGTGCCACCAGTGACCGAATGGAGAAGCAGTACTTC
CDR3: CATSDRMEKQYF

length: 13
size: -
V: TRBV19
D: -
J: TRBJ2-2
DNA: TGTGCCAGTAGTCCTGGGGTGGTCGGGGAGCTGTTTTTT
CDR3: CASSPGVVGELFF

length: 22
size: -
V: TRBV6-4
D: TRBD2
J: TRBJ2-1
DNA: TGTGCCAGCGGTGACCGCCTCCGGCCCTCGGGGACTAGCGGGAATATCTACAATGAGCAGTTCTTC
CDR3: CASGDRLRPSGTSGNIYNEQFF

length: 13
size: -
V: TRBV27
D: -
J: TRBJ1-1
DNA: TGTGCCAGCTCCCCTGGGACAAGGCTTGAAGCTTTCTTT
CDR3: CASSPGTRLEAFF

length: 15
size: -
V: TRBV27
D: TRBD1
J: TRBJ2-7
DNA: TGTGCCAGCAGACCCTGGGACAGGAGGAGTCGCGAGCAGTACTTC
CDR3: CASRPWDRRSREQYF

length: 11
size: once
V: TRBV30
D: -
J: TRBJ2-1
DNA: TGTGCCTGTCAGGGTTACAATGAGCAGTTCTTC
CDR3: CACQGYNEQFF

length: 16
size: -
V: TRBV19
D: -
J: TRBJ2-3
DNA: TGTGCCAGTAGTGTCAGGACAGACTTTAGCACAGATACGCAGTATTTT
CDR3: CASSVRTDFSTDTQYF

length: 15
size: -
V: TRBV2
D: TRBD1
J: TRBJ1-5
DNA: TGTGCCAGCAGTGCCTGGACAGGGGACAATCAGCCCCAGCATTTT
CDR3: CASSAWTGDNQPQHF

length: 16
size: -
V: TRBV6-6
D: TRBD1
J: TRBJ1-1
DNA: TGTGCCAGCAGTTATTTTCGGACAGGGACGGGCACTGAAGCTTTCTTT
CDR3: CASSYFRTGTGTEAFF

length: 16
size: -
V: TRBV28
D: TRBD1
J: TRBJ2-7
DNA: TGTGCCAGCAGTCCTCCTCCGCCGCGACAGGGCTACGAGCAGTACTTC
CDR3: CASSPPPPRQGYEQYF

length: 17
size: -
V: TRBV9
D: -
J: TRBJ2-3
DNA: TGTGCCAGCAGCCCCCGAGGGTGGGGCGGGCCGGCAGATACGCAGTATTTT
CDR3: CASSPRGWGGPADTQYF

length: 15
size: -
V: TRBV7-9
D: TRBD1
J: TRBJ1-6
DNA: TGTGCCAGCAGGAAACAGGGGGCAACAGGGTCACCCCTCCACTTT
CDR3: CASRKQGATGSPLHF

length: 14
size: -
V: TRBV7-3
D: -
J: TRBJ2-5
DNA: TGTGCCAGCAGCTTGGCGGGAAGGGGGGAGACCCAGTACTTC
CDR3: CASSLAGRGETQYF

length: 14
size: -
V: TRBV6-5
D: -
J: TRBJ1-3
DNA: TGTGCCAGCAGCTGGGACGGCTCTGGAAACACCATATATTTT
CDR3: CASSWDGSGNTIYF

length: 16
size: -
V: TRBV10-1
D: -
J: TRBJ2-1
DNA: TGCGCCAGCAGTGAGTCGACCATAACGGCCTACAATGAGCAGTTCTTC
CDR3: CASSESTITAYNEQFF

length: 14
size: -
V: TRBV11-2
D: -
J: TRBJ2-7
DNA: TGTGCCAGCAGCTCCGAGCGGAGCTCCTACGAGCAGTACTTC
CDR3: CASSSERSSYEQYF

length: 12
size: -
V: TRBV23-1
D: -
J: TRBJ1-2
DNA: TGCGCCAGCAGGTCGTTCAACTATGGCTACACCTTC
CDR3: CASRSFNYGYTF

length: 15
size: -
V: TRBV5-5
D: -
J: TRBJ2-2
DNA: TGTGCCAGCAGCTGGGGGACACGGAACACCGGGGAGCTGTTTTTT
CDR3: CASSWGTRNTGELFF

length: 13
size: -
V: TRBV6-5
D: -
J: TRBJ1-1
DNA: TGTGCCAGCAGTTATGGGGAAAACACTGAAGCTTTCTTT
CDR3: CASSYGENTEAFF

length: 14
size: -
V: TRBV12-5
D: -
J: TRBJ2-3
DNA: TGTGCTAGTGGACCGAGGCAGGGCACAGATACGCAGTATTTT
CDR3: CASGPRQGTDTQYF

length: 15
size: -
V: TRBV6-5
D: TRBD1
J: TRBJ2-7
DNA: TGTGCCAGCAGTTACTCCTGGACAGGGACCTACGAGCAGTACTTC
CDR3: CASSYSWTGTYEQYF

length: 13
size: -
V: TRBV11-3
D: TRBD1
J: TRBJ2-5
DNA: TGTGCCAGCAGCTCCGGACAGGAAGAGACCCAGTACTTC
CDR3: CASSSGQEETQYF

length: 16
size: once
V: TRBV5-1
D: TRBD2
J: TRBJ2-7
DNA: TGCGCCAGCAGCTTGGACCCGGGACTAGCGAGCTACGAGCAGTACTTC
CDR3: CASSLDPGLASYEQYF

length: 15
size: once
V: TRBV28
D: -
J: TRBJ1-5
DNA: TGTGCCAGCAGTCCTCACGGGACCCTAGATCTATCCCAGCATTTT
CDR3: CASSPHGTLDLSQHF

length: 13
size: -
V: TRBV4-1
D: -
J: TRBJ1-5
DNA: TGCGCCAGCAGCCAAACAGAGAATCAGCCCCAGCATTTT
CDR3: CASSQTENQPQHF

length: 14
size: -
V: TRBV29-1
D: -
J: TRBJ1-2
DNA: TGCAGCGTTAAAAGAACAGCGGATAACTATGGCTACACCTTC
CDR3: CSVKRTADNYGYTF

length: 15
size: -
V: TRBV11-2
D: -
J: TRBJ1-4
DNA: TGTGCCAGCAGCTTACACGGATCAACTAATGAAAAACTGTTTTTT
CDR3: CASSLHGSTNEKLFF

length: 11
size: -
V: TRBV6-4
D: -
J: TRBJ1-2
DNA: TGTGCCAGCAGTGACTTCTATGGCTACACCTTC
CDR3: CASSDFYGYTF

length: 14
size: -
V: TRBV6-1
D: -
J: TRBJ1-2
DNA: TGTGCCAGCAGTGAAGCCAGGGTAGACTATGGCTACACCTTC
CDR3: CASSEARVDYGYTF

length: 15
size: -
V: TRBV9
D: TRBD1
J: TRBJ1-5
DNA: TGTGCCAGCAGCCAGGGACAGGGGGCTCAGCAGCCCCAGCATTTT
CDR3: CASSQGQGAQQPQHF

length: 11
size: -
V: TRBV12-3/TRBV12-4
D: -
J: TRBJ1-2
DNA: TGTGCCAGCAGCCCCAGCTATAGCTACACCTTC
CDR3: CASSPSYSYTF